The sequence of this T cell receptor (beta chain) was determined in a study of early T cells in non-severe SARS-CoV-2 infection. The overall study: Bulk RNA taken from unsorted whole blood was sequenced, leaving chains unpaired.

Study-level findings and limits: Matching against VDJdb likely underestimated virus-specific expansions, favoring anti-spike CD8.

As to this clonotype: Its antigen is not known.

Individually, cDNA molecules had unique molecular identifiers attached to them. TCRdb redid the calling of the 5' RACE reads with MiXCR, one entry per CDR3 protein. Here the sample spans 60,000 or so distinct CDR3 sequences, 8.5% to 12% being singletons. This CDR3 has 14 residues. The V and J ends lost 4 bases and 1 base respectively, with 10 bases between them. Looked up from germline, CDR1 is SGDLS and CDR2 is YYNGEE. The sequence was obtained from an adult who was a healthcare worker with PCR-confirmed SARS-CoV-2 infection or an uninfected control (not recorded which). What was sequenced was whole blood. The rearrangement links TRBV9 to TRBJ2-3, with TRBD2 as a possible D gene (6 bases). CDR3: CASSFREGTDTQYF. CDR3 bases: TGTGCCAGCAGCTTCAGGGAGGGCACAGATACGCAGTATTTT.